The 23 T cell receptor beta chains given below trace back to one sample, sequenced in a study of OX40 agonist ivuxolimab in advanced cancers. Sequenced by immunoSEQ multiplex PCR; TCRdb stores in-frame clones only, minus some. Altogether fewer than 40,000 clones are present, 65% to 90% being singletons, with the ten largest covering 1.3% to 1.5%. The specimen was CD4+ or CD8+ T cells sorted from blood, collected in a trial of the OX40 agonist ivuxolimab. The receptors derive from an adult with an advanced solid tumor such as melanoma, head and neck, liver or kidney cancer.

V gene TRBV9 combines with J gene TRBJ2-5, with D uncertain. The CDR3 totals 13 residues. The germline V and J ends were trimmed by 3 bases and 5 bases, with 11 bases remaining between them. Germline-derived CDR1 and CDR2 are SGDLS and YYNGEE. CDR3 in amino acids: CASSGGPTETQYF. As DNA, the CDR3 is TGTGCCAGCAGCGGAGGCCCGACTGAGACCCAGTACTTC.

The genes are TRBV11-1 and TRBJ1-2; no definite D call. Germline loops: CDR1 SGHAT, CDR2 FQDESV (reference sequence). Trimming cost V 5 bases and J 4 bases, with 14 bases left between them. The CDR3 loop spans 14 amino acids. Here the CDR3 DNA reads TGTGCCAGCAGCGGCCGCGGACCCGGCTATGGCTACACCTTC. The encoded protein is CASSGRGPGYGYTF.

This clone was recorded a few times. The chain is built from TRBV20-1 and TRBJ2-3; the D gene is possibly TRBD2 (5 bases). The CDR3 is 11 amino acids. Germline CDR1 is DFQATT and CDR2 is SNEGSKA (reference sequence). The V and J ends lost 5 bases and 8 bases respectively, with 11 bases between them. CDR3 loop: CSAGPRGTQYF. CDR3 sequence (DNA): TGCAGTGCTGGACCTCGGGGTACGCAGTATTTT.

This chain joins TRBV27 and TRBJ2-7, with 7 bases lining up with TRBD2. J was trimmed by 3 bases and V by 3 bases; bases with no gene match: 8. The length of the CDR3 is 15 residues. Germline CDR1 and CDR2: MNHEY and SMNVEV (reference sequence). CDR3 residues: CASSLMGGLYYEQYF. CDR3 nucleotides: TGTGCCAGCAGTTTGATGGGAGGGTTATACTACGAGCAGTACTTC.

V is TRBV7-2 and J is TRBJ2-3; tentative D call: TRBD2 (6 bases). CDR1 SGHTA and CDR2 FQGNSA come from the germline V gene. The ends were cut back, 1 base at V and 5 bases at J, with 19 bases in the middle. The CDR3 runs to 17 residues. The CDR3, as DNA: TGTGCCAGCAGCTTAGTGGCTAGCGCGGGGTGGGGAGATACGCAGTATTTT. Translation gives CASSLVASAGWGDTQYF.

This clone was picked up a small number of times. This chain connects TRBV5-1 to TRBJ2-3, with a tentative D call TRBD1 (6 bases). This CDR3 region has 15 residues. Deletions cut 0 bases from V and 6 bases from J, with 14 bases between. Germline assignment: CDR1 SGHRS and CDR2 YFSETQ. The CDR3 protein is CASSLDGTKADTQYF. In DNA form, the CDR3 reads TGCGCCAGCAGCTTGGATGGGACAAAAGCGGATACGCAGTATTTT.

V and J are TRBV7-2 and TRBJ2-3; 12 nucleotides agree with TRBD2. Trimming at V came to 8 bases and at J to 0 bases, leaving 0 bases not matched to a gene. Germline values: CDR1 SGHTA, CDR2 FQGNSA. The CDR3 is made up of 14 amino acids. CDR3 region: CASGTSGSTDTQYF. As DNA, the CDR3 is TGTGCCAGCGGGACTAGCGGGAGCACAGATACGCAGTATTTT.

CDR3 DNA sequence: TGTGCCAGTAGTACGTCCGGGACAGGGGGCATCGAGCAGTACTTC. Amino acid sequence: CASSTSGTGGIEQYF. This chain uses TRBV19 with TRBJ2-7; the match to TRBD1 covers 12 bases. V lost 4 bases and J lost 6; bases outside the gene matches: 7. Germline loops: CDR1 LNHDA, CDR2 SQIVND (reference sequence). This CDR3 has 15 amino acids.

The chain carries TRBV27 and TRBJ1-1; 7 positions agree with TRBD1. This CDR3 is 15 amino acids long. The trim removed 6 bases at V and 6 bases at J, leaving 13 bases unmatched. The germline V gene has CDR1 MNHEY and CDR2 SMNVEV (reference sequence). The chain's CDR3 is CASSRLGQAWPEAFF. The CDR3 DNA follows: TGTGCCAGCAGCAGATTAGGACAGGCCTGGCCTGAAGCTTTCTTT.

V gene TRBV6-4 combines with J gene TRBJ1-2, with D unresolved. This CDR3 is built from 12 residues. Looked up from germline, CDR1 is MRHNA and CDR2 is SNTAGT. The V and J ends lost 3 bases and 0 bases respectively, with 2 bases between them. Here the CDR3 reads CASSEPNYGYTF. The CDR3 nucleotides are TGTGCCAGCAGTGAGCCTAACTATGGCTACACCTTC.

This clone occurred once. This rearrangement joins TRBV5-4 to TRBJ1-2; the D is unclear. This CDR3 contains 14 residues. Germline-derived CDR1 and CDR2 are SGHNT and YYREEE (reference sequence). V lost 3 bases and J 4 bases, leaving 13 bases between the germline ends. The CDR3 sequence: CASSYPERVYGYTF. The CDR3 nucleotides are TGTGCCAGCAGCTACCCGGAGCGAGTCTATGGCTACACCTTC.

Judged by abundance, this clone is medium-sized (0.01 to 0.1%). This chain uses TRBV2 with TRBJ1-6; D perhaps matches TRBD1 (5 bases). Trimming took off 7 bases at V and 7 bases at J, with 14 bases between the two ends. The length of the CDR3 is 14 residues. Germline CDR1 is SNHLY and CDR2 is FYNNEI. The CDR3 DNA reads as TGTGCCAGCATACGGGACGGACTAAATTCACCCCTCCACTTT. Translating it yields CASIRDGLNSPLHF.

The CDR3 DNA reads as TGCGCCAGCAGCGATCAAGGGGGATTCACCGGGGAGCTGTTTTTT. This sequence encodes CASSDQGGFTGELFF. V is TRBV5-1 and J is TRBJ2-2, with D possibly matching TRBD1 (6 bases). In germline, CDR1 is SGHRS, CDR2 YFSETQ. CDR3 length: 15 amino acids. The V gene lost 4 bases and the J gene lost 4 bases, with 14 bases spanning the gap.

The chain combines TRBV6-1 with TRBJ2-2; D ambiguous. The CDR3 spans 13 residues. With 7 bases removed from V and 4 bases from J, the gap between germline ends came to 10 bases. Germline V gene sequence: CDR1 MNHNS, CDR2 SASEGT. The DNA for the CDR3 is TGTGCCAGCAATGGACCGATCACCGGGGAGCTGTTTTTT. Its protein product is CASNGPITGELFF.

The CDR3 protein is CASSQDNAGGFSDTQYF. CDR3 in DNA: TGCGCCAGCAGCCAAGATAATGCAGGGGGCTTCTCAGATACGCAGTATTTT. The V call is TRBV4-3, the J call TRBJ2-3; 8 bases are a match to TRBD1. This CDR3 has 17 amino acids. In germline, CDR1 is LGHNA, CDR2 YSLEER. The V segment lost 0 bases and the J segment 4 bases; nucleotides outside the gene matches: 9.

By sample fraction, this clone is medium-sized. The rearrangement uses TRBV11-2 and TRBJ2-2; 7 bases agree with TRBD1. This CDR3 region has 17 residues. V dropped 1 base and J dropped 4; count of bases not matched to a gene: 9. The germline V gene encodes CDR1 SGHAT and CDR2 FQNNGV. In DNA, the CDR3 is TGTGCCAGCAGCTTAGGGACCGGGACAGTGGCCACCGGGGAGCTGTTTTTT. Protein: CASSLGTGTVATGELFF. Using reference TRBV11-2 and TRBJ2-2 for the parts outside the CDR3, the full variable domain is EAGVAQSPRYKIIEKRQSVAFWCNPISGHATLYWYQQILGQGPKLLIQFQNNGVVDDSQLPKDRFSAERLKGVDSTLKIQPAKLEDSAVYLCASSLGTGTVATGELFFGEGSRLTVL.

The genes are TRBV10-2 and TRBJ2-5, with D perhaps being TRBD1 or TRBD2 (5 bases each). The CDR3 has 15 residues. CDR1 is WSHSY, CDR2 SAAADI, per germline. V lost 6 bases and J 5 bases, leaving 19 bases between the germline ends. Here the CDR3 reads CASRKLGAGEETQYF. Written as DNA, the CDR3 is TGCGCCAGCAGAAAACTTGGGGCGGGCGAGGAGACCCAGTACTTC.

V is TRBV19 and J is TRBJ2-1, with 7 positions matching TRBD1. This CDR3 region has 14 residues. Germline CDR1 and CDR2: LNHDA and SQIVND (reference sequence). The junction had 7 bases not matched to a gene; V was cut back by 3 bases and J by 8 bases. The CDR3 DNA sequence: TGTGCCAGTAGTATCTCAAAGGGGGCCTATGAGCAGTTCTTC. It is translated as CASSISKGAYEQFF.

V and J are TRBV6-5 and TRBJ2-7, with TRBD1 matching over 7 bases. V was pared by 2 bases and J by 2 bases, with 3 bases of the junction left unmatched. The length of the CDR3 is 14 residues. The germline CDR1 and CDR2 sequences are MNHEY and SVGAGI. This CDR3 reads CASSYDRDTYEQYF. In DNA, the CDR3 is TGTGCCAGCAGTTACGACAGGGACACCTACGAGCAGTACTTC.

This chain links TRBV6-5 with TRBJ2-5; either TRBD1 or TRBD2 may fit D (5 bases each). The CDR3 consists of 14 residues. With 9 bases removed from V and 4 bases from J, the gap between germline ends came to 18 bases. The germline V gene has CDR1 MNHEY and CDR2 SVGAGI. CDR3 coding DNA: TGTGCCAGTCTGGCGAGGGAGAGGGGAGAGACCCAGTACTTC. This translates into CASLARERGETQYF.

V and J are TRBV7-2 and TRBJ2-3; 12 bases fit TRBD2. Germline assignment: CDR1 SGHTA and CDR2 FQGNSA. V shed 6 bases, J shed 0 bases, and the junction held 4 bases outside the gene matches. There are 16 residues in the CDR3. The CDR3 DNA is TGTGCCAGCAGGTCCGGGACTAGCGGGAGCACAGATACGCAGTATTTT. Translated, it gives CASRSGTSGSTDTQYF.

The CDR3 protein is CASSWGLPSTDTQYF. The CDR3 coding sequence is TGTGCCAGCAGCTGGGGTCTGCCTAGCACAGATACGCAGTATTTT. The J gene is TRBJ2-3, the V gene TRBV11-2; unclear D gene. CDR1 is SGHAT and CDR2 is FQNNGV in the germline V gene. Trimming took 4 bases from V and 0 from J, leaving 11 bases between them. The CDR3 sequence is 15 residues long.

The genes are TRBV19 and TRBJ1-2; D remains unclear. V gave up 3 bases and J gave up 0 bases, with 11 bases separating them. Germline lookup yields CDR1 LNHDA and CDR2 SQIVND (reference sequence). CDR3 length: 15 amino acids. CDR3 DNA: TGTGCCAGTAGTATCCAAGAGAGGACTAACTATGGCTACACCTTC. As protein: CASSIQERTNYGYTF. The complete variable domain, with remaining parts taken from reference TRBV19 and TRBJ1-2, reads DGGITQSPKYLFRKEGQNVTLSCEQNLNHDAMYWYRQDPGQGLRLIYYSQIVNDFQKGDIAEGYSVSREKKESFPLTVTSAQKNPTAFYLCASSIQERTNYGYTFGSGTRLTVV.